One sample yielded the 26 T cell receptor beta chains listed below, sequenced in a study of beta chain bispecific antibodies for T cell cancers. Whole-study findings and limits: Most targeted TRBV signal came from the leukemia cell line cells, not normal T cells.

The antigens these receptors bind are not known. TCRdb reprocessed the 5' RACE reads via MiXCR and lists one record per CDR3 protein. This table has 20,000 to 25,000 distinct CDR3 sequences, approximately 2.4% appearing once. Either OKT3 anti-CD3 antibody or CD3/CD28 beads expanded T cells from blood mononuclear cells over roughly three days. Specimen: healthy donor T cells cultured with leukemia cells. The receptors derive from a human donor in good health. Some clones in this sample may be carry-over from other donors' samples.

This clonotype showed up many times. The chain joins TRBV5-1 to TRBJ2-7, with a tentative D call TRBD2 (5 bases). The CDR3 runs 15 residues. Germline values: CDR1 SGHRS, CDR2 YFSETQ. V lost 2 bases to trimming and J lost 5 bases, with 17 bases between them. The CDR3 DNA is TGCGCCAGCAGCTTCGCCGGGGATGTTTACCACGAGCAGTACTTC. Its translation is CASSFAGDVYHEQYF.

V and J are TRBV6-2 or TRBV6-3 and TRBJ2-7, with 7 positions matching TRBD2. The CDR3 spans 14 residues. V shed 4 bases, J shed 4 bases, and the junction held 7 bases outside the gene matches. CDR1 and CDR2 (germline): MNHEY, SVGEGT. The CDR3 is CASSLALALYEQYF. The DNA of the CDR3 is TGTGCCAGCAGTTTGGCACTAGCGTTATACGAGCAGTACTTC.

This clonotype appeared many times. The chain uses TRBV4-2 and TRBJ2-6; TRBD2 is a possible D gene (5 bases). The V and J ends lost 3 bases and 7 bases respectively, with 19 bases between them. The CDR3 consists of 17 residues. Germline V gene lookup returns CDR1 LGHNA and CDR2 YNFKEQ. CDR3 protein: CASSQGVSGLTANVLTF. The CDR3 nucleotides read TGTGCCAGCAGCCAGGGAGTGTCGGGCCTCACAGCCAACGTCCTGACTTTC.

This clonotype occurred many times. This sequence joins TRBV10-2 and TRBJ1-1; the D is unclear. V lost 3 bases, J lost 5 bases, and 10 bases lay in between. In germline, CDR1 is WSHSY, CDR2 SAAADI. This CDR3 has 13 amino acids. The CDR3 sequence: CASSDMGNTEAFF. CDR3 sequence (DNA): TGCGCCAGCAGTGACATGGGGAATACTGAAGCTTTCTTT.

In its sample, this clonotype was seen many times. The chain combines TRBV5-1 with TRBJ2-7, with D tentatively TRBD2 (6 bases). The CDR3 sequence is 11 residues long. V was clipped by 3 bases and J by 6 bases, with 7 bases between them. CDR1 and CDR2 from the germline V gene are SGHRS and YFSETQ. CDR3 coding DNA: TGCGCCAGCAGCTCTAGCGTCGAGCAGTACTTC. Its protein product is CASSSSVEQYF.

This clonotype qualifies as medium-sized. The V call is TRBV5-1, the J call TRBJ1-1; 7 nucleotides line up with TRBD1. With 3 bases clipped from V and 5 bases from J, the junction kept 10 bases outside the gene matches. Germline lookup yields CDR1 SGHRS and CDR2 YFSETQ. This CDR3 contains 15 residues. In nucleotides, the CDR3 is TGCGCCAGCAGCTCGCTCACAGGGGTCGGGACTGAAGCTTTCTTT. This codes for CASSSLTGVGTEAFF. Variable domain in full (rest from reference TRBV5-1 and TRBJ1-1): KAGVTQTPRYLIKTRGQQVTLSCSPISGHRSVSWYQQTPGQGLQFLFEYFSETQRNKGNFPGRFSGRQFSNSRSEMNVSTLELGDSALYLCASSSLTGVGTEAFFGQGTRLTVV.

This clonotype was observed at least ten times. This chain links TRBV7-6 with TRBJ2-7; D may be TRBD1 or TRBD2 (5 bases each). The ends were cut back, 1 base at V and 3 bases at J, with 22 bases in the middle. Germline V CDR1 and CDR2: SGHVS, FNYEAQ. The CDR3 length is 18 residues. The CDR3 nucleotides are TGTGCCAGCAGCTTAGATGCCGAATCAGAGGGGAAAGGCTACGAGCAGTACTTC. This sequence encodes CASSLDAESEGKGYEQYF.

In this sample, this clonotype turned up many times. The genes are TRBV9 and TRBJ1-2, with a weak D call TRBD1 (5 bases). In germline, CDR1 is SGDLS, CDR2 YYNGEE. The length of the CDR3 is 14 residues. V was trimmed by 0 bases and J by 5 bases, leaving 11 bases between them. The CDR3 coding sequence is TGTGCCAGCAGCGTAGCTCAGGGAAGGTATGGCTACACCTTC. Its protein product is CASSVAQGRYGYTF.

This clonotype was seen repeatedly, ten times or more. V usage is TRBV11-2 and J usage is TRBJ1-2; D is ambiguous. This CDR3 has 13 amino acids. V dropped 5 bases and J dropped 8 bases, with 15 bases sitting between them. The germline gives CDR1 SGHAT, CDR2 FQNNGV. This CDR3 reads CASSPERVGGYTF. The CDR3 nucleotides read TGTGCCAGCAGCCCGGAGAGGGTCGGGGGCTACACCTTC.

This clonotype was seen repeatedly, ten times or more. The chain is built from TRBV12-3 or TRBV12-4 and TRBJ2-1, with a tentative D call TRBD1 (5 bases). V lost 5 bases and J lost 8, with 10 bases in between. This CDR3 region has 12 residues. The CDR3 region is CASSARVDEQFF. The CDR3 DNA follows: TGTGCCAGCAGTGCCAGGGTCGATGAGCAGTTCTTC.

The chain uses TRBV5-4 and TRBJ2-3; TRBD1 might be the D (5 bases). V lost 4 bases to trimming and J lost 7 bases, with 16 bases between them. The CDR3 extends over 14 amino acids. Germline CDR1 is SGHNT and CDR2 is YYREEE (reference sequence). The CDR3 loop is CASSLWASGNTQYF. CDR3 DNA: TGTGCCAGCAGCCTTTGGGCCTCAGGGAATACGCAGTATTTT. Full variable domain (outside the CDR3, taken from reference TRBV5-4 and TRBJ2-3): ETGVTQSPTHLIKTRGQQVTLRCSSQSGHNTVSWYQQALGQGPQFIFQYYREEENGRGNFPPRFSGLQFPNYSSELNVNALELDDSALYLCASSLWASGNTQYFGPGTRLTVL.

This clonotype was seen ten or more times. The chain is built from TRBV14 and TRBJ1-5; unclear D gene. Trimming stripped 4 bases from V and 0 bases from J, with 4 bases between. The germline V gene encodes CDR1 SGHDN and CDR2 FVKESK. This CDR3 has 13 residues. This chain's CDR3 is CASSRGSNQPQHF. The CDR3, as DNA: TGTGCCAGCAGCCGGGGTAGCAATCAGCCCCAGCATTTT.

This clonotype has at least ten counts. The genes are TRBV29-1 and TRBJ1-2; D call uncertain. The V gene lost 7 bases and the J gene lost 6 bases, with 18 bases spanning the gap. CDR3 length equals 13 residues. CDR1 is SQVTM and CDR2 is ANQGSEA in the germline V gene. The chain's CDR3 is CSALRLGKNGYTF. The CDR3, as DNA: TGCAGCGCCCTAAGGCTGGGAAAGAATGGCTACACCTTC.

This clonotype was observed at least ten times. The chain combines TRBV18 with TRBJ2-4, with 10 positions matching TRBD2. With 6 bases clipped from V and 4 bases from J, the junction kept 6 bases outside the gene matches. Germline lookup yields CDR1 KGHSH and CDR2 LQKENI. The CDR3 runs 15 residues. The CDR3 loop is CASSATSGLKNIQYF. In DNA form, the CDR3 reads TGTGCCAGCTCGGCGACTAGCGGGCTAAAAAACATTCAGTACTTC.

This clonotype was counted at least ten times. The chain employs TRBV27 and TRBJ2-1; D not certain. V lost 3 bases, J lost 3 bases, and 9 bases lay in between. The CDR3 consists of 14 residues. CDR1 and CDR2 (germline): MNHEY, SMNVEV (reference sequence). The CDR3 DNA sequence: TGTGCCAGCAGTTTTTTCGGGTACTACAATGAGCAGTTCTTC. Amino acid sequence: CASSFFGYYNEQFF.

The genes are TRBV5-5 and TRBJ1-5, with no clear D. The ends were cut back, 0 bases at V and 8 bases at J, with 12 bases in the middle. CDR3 size: 14 residues. Germline CDR1 reads SGHKS; CDR2 reads YYEKEE (reference sequence). The CDR3 reads CASSLGASREPQHF. Written as DNA, the CDR3 is TGTGCCAGCAGCTTGGGGGCTTCGCGGGAGCCCCAGCATTTT.

At least ten counts were recorded for this clonotype. The chain joins TRBV4-2 to TRBJ1-2, with 10 bases that match TRBD1. Germline assignment: CDR1 LGHNA and CDR2 YNFKEQ. This CDR3 contains 14 residues. J gave up 5 bases and V 3 bases, and 3 bases lay outside the gene matches. The CDR3 loop reads CASSQTGGSYGYTF. CDR3 DNA sequence: TGTGCCAGCAGCCAGACAGGGGGCTCTTATGGCTACACCTTC.

This clonotype was seen many times. This chain links TRBV6-5 with TRBJ2-2, with D unresolved. CDR3 size: 12 residues. Trimming removed 7 bases at V and 0 bases at J, with 3 bases between. Germline assignment: CDR1 MNHEY and CDR2 SVGAGI. For the CDR3, the DNA is TGTGCCAGCAACACGAACACCGGGGAGCTGTTTTTT. Its protein is CASNTNTGELFF.

This clonotype was counted a few times. The chain combines TRBV7-6 with TRBJ2-6, with D possibly matching TRBD1 (6 bases). Between the trimmed V and J ends, which lost 5 bases and 0 bases, there was a span of 17 bases. The CDR3 extends over 18 amino acids. Germline lookup yields CDR1 SGHVS and CDR2 FNYEAQ. CDR3 in amino acids: CASSPPTGSSSGANVLTF. CDR3 nucleotide sequence: TGTGCCAGCAGCCCCCCGACAGGTTCGAGCTCTGGGGCCAACGTCCTGACTTTC.

This clonotype was found many times. This rearrangement joins TRBV24-1 to TRBJ2-1, with a tentative D call TRBD2 (6 bases). The germline V gene encodes CDR1 KGHDR and CDR2 SFDVKD. The CDR3 extends over 14 amino acids. The V and J ends lost 0 bases and 7 bases respectively, with 9 bases between them. CDR3 sequence: CATSDLGTPNEQFF. CDR3 bases: TGTGCCACCAGTGATTTGGGGACTCCTAATGAGCAGTTCTTC.

This clonotype was recorded many times. This chain joins TRBV7-6 and TRBJ1-1, with a possible D match to TRBD1 (5 bases). Germline V lookup: CDR1 SGHVS, CDR2 FNYEAQ. CDR3 size: 14 residues. The V end was cut by 1 base, the J end by 4 bases, with 10 bases between. In DNA, the CDR3 is TGTGCCAGCAGCTTAGGGGGCTTGAGCACTGAAGCTTTCTTT. It specifies CASSLGGLSTEAFF.

This clonotype was recorded many times. The gene calls are TRBV27 and TRBJ2-7; D possibly matches TRBD1 or TRBD2 (5 bases each). V gave up 5 bases and J gave up 2 bases, with 13 bases separating them. Germline V gene sequence: CDR1 MNHEY, CDR2 SMNVEV (reference sequence). The CDR3 runs 14 residues. CDR3 in DNA: TGTGCCAGCAGTGACCGGGACGGGACCTACGAGCAGTACTTC. Protein: CASSDRDGTYEQYF.

There are many counts of this clonotype. The rearrangement joins TRBV7-6 to TRBJ1-2, with D tentatively TRBD1 (5 bases). Germline CDR1 and CDR2: SGHVS and FNYEAQ. Trimming pared 1 base from V and 7 bases from J, leaving 10 bases between. The CDR3 loop spans 13 amino acids. In DNA, the CDR3 is TGTGCCAGCAGCTTAGTGGGGGGAGGTGGCTACACCTTC. Its protein is CASSLVGGGGYTF.

The CDR3 DNA reads TGTGCCAGCAGCTCCGACCACTACGAGCAGTACTTC. It specifies CASSSDHYEQYF. This chain links TRBV7-9 with TRBJ2-7; D unresolved. The germline gives CDR1 SEHNR, CDR2 FQNEAQ (reference sequence). The CDR3 contains 12 residues. Deletions cut 4 bases from V and 3 bases from J, with 7 bases between. Combining the CDR3 with reference TRBV7-9 and TRBJ2-7 gives the whole variable domain DTGVSQNPRHKITKRGQNVTFRCDPISEHNRLYWYRQTLGQGPEFLTYFQNEAQLEKSRLLSDRFSAERPKGSFSTLEIQRTEQGDSAMYLCASSSDHYEQYFGPGTRLTVT.

This clonotype was picked up a small number of times. The rearrangement uses TRBV9 and TRBJ1-3; D ambiguous. V lost 7 bases, J lost 4 bases, and 18 bases lay in between. The CDR3 spans 15 residues. Germline values: CDR1 SGDLS, CDR2 YYNGEE. CDR3 amino acids: CASAVGGSPGNTIYF. In DNA, the CDR3 is TGTGCCAGCGCCGTTGGAGGGAGCCCAGGAAACACCATATATTTT.

This clonotype has at least ten counts. The V call is TRBV20-1, the J call TRBJ2-3, with D tentatively TRBD2 (6 bases). The CDR3 sequence is 14 residues long. Germline CDR1 and CDR2: DFQATT and SNEGSKA (reference sequence). The V gene lost 1 base and the J gene lost 0 bases, with 8 bases spanning the gap. The CDR3 coding sequence is TGCAGTGCTAGAGTGGCGGGGAGCACAGATACGCAGTATTTT. This gives the protein CSARVAGSTDTQYF.